These 16 T cell receptor beta chains share one sample of origin, sequenced in a study of regulatory T cells in long-lasting Graves disease. CDR3 regions were amplified by Arm-PCR using iRepertoire HTBI primers to build TCR beta libraries. TCRdb recomputed calls from the multiplex PCR reads with MiXCR, one row per CDR3 protein. The repertoire includes roughly 400,000 distinct CDR3 sequences, 21% of them detected once, and roughly an eighth sits in the top ten. Described time point: persistent/refractory GD, antithyroid drugs over 5 years with positive TRAb. Researchers made the TCR library from RNA that was extracted from PBMCs. Source: peripheral blood mononuclear cells (PBMCs), taken when the disease was refractory, from a patient treated with antithyroid drugs. The receptors shown here come from a female donor with Graves disease.

The rearrangement uses TRBV7-9 and TRBJ1-1, with D perhaps matching TRBD1 (5 bases). Germline loops: CDR1 SEHNR, CDR2 FQNEAQ (reference sequence). The ends were cut back, 5 bases at V and 4 bases at J, with 14 bases in the middle. The CDR3 covers 14 residues. CDR3 sequence reads: CASSKPGPGTEAFF. As DNA, the CDR3 is TGTGCCAGCAGCAAACCGGGACCGGGCACTGAAGCTTTCTTT.

The V gene is TRBV19, the J gene TRBJ2-6; no clear D. Trimming cost V 6 bases and J 0 bases, with 12 bases left between them. Germline V gene lookup returns CDR1 LNHDA and CDR2 SQIVND (reference sequence). The CDR3 has 16 amino acids. As DNA, the CDR3 is TGTGCCAGTAGATACGACCCAAGCTCTGGGGCCAACGTCCTGACTTTC. Encoded protein: CASRYDPSSGANVLTF. Complete variable domain (other parts from reference TRBV19 and TRBJ2-6): DGGITQSPKYLFRKEGQNVTLSCEQNLNHDAMYWYRQDPGQGLRLIYYSQIVNDFQKGDIAEGYSVSREKKESFPLTVTSAQKNPTAFYLCASRYDPSSGANVLTFGAGSRLTVL.

There are a few counts of this clonotype. The chain employs TRBV6-1 and TRBJ1-3; D possibly corresponds to TRBD1 (6 bases). Germline CDR1 reads MNHNS; CDR2 reads SASEGT. V was shortened by 6 bases and J by 0 bases, with 21 bases between the two germline ends. This CDR3 comprises 18 residues. CDR3 DNA sequence: TGTGCCAGCAGATTAAGGAAGGGACAAAACGCCTCTGGAAACACCATATATTTT. Translated, it gives CASRLRKGQNASGNTIYF.

This clonotype was seen at least ten times. This chain connects TRBV6-5 to TRBJ1-2; weak D call: TRBD1 (6 bases). Germline values: CDR1 MNHEY, CDR2 SVGAGI. This CDR3 has 14 amino acids. The germline V and J ends were trimmed by 2 bases and 8 bases, with 15 bases remaining between them. CDR3 in amino acids: CASSYDRIRQGYTF. The CDR3 nucleotides are TGTGCCAGCAGTTACGACAGGATACGTCAGGGCTACACCTTC.

This clonotype was seen a handful of times. The V gene is TRBV7-8, the J gene TRBJ1-1; D unclear. Germline CDR1 and CDR2: SGHVS and FQNEAQ. The V end was cut by 1 base, the J end by 1 base, with 13 bases between. The CDR3 consists of 16 residues. The CDR3 loop reads CASSLVEGFKNTEAFF. In DNA, the CDR3 is TGTGCCAGCAGCTTAGTTGAGGGATTCAAGAACACTGAAGCTTTCTTT.

This clonotype has ten or more counts. The chain employs TRBV20-1 and TRBJ2-7; 9 bases are shared with TRBD1. Looked up from germline, CDR1 is DFQATT and CDR2 is SNEGSKA (reference sequence). The V segment lost 4 bases and the J segment 4 bases; nucleotides outside the gene matches: 11. The CDR3 extends over 15 amino acids. In nucleotides, the CDR3 is TGCAGTGCTAAACCCCCGGGACAGGGACATTACGAGCAGTACTTC. This sequence encodes CSAKPPGQGHYEQYF.

The genes are TRBV6-2 or TRBV6-3 and TRBJ1-4, with D perhaps matching TRBD1 (5 bases). Deletions cut 5 bases from V and 8 bases from J, with 12 bases between. CDR1 MNHEY and CDR2 SVGEGT come from the germline V gene. The CDR3 runs to 13 residues. CDR3 nucleotide sequence: TGTGCCAGCAGTGTGGTAGGGGTCGAAAAACTGTTTTTT. This encodes CASSVVGVEKLFF.

Ten or more counts support this clonotype. The chain is built from TRBV12-3 or TRBV12-4 and TRBJ1-1; the D is unclear. Trimming stripped 7 bases from V and 5 bases from J, with 14 bases between. The CDR3 length is 13 residues. CDR3 residues: CASTSTMRTEAFF. The CDR3 nucleotides read TGTGCCAGCACCTCAACTATGAGGACTGAAGCTTTCTTT.

In its sample, this clonotype was seen many times. The chain uses TRBV28 and TRBJ1-1, with TRBD1 as a possible D gene (5 bases). Trimming shortened V by 5 bases and J by 1 base, and 8 bases separated the two germline ends. The CDR3 totals 13 residues. Germline CDR1 and CDR2: MDHEN and SYDVKM. This chain's CDR3 is CASSRTQNTEAFF. Written as DNA, the CDR3 is TGTGCCAGCAGTCGGACACAGAACACTGAAGCTTTCTTT.

This clonotype was observed at least ten times. The chain joins TRBV29-1 to TRBJ1-2, with D perhaps matching TRBD1 (6 bases). Germline values: CDR1 SQVTM, CDR2 ANQGSEA. The V end lost 7 bases, the J end lost 0 bases, and 21 bases lay between the germline ends. The CDR3 is made up of 16 amino acids. CDR3 bases: TGCAGCGCATCTCCGGGGGGCGGAATTACTAACTATGGCTACACCTTC. Translation gives CSASPGGGITNYGYTF.

This clonotype was seen ten or more times. The genes are TRBV10-3 and TRBJ2-2, with 10 bases identical to TRBD1. V lost 5 bases and J lost 5; bases outside the gene matches: 2. The CDR3 contains 14 residues. Germline V gene sequence: CDR1 ENHRY, CDR2 SYGVKD. The CDR3 coding sequence is TGTGCCATCAGTTGGGACAGGGGAACCGGGGAGCTGTTTTTT. Translation: CAISWDRGTGELFF.

This clonotype was observed many times. The V and J genes are TRBV6-9 and TRBJ1-1, with a weak D call TRBD1 (5 bases). Germline CDR1 and CDR2: MNHGY and SVAAGI. The V gene lost 3 bases and the J gene lost 0 bases, with 11 bases spanning the gap. CDR3 length: 15 amino acids. This chain's CDR3 is CASSYALTVNTEAFF. The CDR3 region has the DNA TGTGCCAGCAGTTACGCTTTGACAGTGAACACTGAAGCTTTCTTT.

This clonotype was seen a few times. The chain recombines TRBV5-1 with TRBJ2-7; D not resolved. Trimming removed 0 bases at V and 5 bases at J, with 12 bases between. Germline V CDR1 and CDR2: SGHRS, YFSETQ. This CDR3 has 14 residues. CDR3 coding DNA: TGCGCCAGCAGCTTGGAAGCACCGAAAGACGAGCAGTACTTC. It yields the protein CASSLEAPKDEQYF.

This clonotype has a count of ten or more. The genes are TRBV10-3 and TRBJ2-7, with D tentatively TRBD1 or TRBD2 (5 bases each). This CDR3 comprises 18 residues. CDR1 is ENHRY and CDR2 is SYGVKD in the germline V gene. The V end was cut by 4 bases, the J end by 5 bases, with 27 bases between. The chain's CDR3 is CAISGNPLPGTVTNEQYF. CDR3 DNA sequence: TGTGCCATCAGTGGGAATCCCCTTCCCGGGACGGTCACCAACGAGCAGTACTTC.

The rearrangement uses TRBV4-2 and TRBJ2-7; a weak D match, TRBD2 (5 bases). Trimming shortened V by 1 base and J by 4 bases, and 11 bases separated the two germline ends. The CDR3 is 14 residues long. Germline lookup yields CDR1 LGHNA and CDR2 YNFKEQ. CDR3 DNA sequence: TGTGCCAGCAGCCAAGCGCGGGCTTTTTACGAGCAGTACTTC. It translates to CASSQARAFYEQYF.

This clonotype was picked up many times. The chain combines TRBV3-1 with TRBJ1-2; maybe TRBD1 (5 bases). This CDR3 has 15 residues. Germline V lookup: CDR1 LGHDT, CDR2 YNNKEL (reference sequence). Trimming left V 4 bases short and J 4 bases short, with 16 bases between. The CDR3 protein is CASSLSGPSGYGYTF. In DNA, the CDR3 is TGTGCCAGCAGCCTTTCAGGGCCTAGTGGCTATGGCTACACCTTC.